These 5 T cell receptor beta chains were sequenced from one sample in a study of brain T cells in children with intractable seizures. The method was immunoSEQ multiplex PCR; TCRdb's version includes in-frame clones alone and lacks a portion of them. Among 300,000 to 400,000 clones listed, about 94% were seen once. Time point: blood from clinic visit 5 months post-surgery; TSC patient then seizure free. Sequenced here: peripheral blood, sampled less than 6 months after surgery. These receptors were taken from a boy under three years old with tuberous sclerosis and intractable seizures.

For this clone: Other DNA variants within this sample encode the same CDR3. The CDR3 protein is CASSLGNTEAFF. The CDR3 nucleotides read TGTGCCAGCAGCCTAGGGAACACTGAAGCTTTCTTT. This rearrangement joins TRBV12-3 or TRBV12-4 to TRBJ1-1; no clear D. V lost 6 bases, J lost 1 base, and 6 bases lay in between. The CDR3 runs 12 residues.

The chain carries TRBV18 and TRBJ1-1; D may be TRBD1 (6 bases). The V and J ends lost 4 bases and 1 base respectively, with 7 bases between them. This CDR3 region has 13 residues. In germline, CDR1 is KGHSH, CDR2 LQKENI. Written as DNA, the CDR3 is TGTGCCAGCTCACTACAGGGGAACACTGAAGCTTTCTTT. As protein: CASSLQGNTEAFF.

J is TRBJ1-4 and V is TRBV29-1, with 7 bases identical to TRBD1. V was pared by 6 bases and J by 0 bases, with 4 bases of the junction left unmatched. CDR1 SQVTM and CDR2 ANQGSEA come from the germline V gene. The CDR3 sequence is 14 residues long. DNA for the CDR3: TGCAGCGTCCAGAGGGGGCCAACTAATGAAAAACTGTTTTTT. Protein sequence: CSVQRGPTNEKLFF.

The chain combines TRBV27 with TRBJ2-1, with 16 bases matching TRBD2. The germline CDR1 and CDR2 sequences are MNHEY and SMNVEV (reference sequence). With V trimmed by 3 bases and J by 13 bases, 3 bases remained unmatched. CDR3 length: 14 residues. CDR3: CASSFGTSGGEQFF. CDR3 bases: TGTGCCAGCAGTTTCGGGACTAGCGGGGGGGAACAGTTCTTC.

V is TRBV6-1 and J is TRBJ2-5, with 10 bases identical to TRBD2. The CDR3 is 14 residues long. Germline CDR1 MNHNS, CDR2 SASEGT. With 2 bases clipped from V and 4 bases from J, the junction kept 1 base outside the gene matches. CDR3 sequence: CASSERTSGETQYF. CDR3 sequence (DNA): TGTGCCAGCAGTGAACGGACTAGCGGAGAGACCCAGTACTTC.